The 27 T cell receptor beta chains given below trace back to one sample, sequenced in a study of cytomegalovirus exposure and HLA in healthy donors (dated by TCRdb to about 2017). Library method: the immunoSEQ multiplex PCR assay. For the multiplex PCR, a mixture combining 60 forward primers for TCR Vbeta segments and 13 reverse primers for TCR Jbeta segments was used. The clones in this table, taken by TCRdb from immuneACCESS, are in-frame only. Not every clone is retained; where verified, under half of the shortfall comes from an unresolved V gene, and the cause of the rest is unknown. The sample table contains fewer than 150,000 clones; only one count was recorded for about two thirds of them. Of the sample, about 7.8% is held by the ten largest clones. The sample taken for sequencing was PBMCs. These receptors all come from a woman in her 40s in good health and CMV-seropositive.

This chain links TRBV7-9 with TRBJ1-4; 7 bases are shared with TRBD1. The junction had 11 bases not matched to a gene; V was cut back by 5 bases and J by 8 bases. From germline, CDR1 is SEHNR and CDR2 FQNEAQ (reference sequence). CDR3 length: 15 amino acids. The CDR3 bases are TGTGCCAGCAGCCTTCAAGATACAGGGGACGAAAAACTGTTTTTT. Its translation is CASSLQDTGDEKLFF. Combining the CDR3 with reference TRBV7-9 and TRBJ1-4 gives the whole variable domain DTGVSQNPRHKITKRGQNVTFRCDPISEHNRLYWYRQTLGQGPEFLTYFQNEAQLEKSRLLSDRFSAERPKGSFSTLEIQRTEQGDSAMYLCASSLQDTGDEKLFFGSGTQLSVL.

This clone has only a few counts. V usage is TRBV10-1 and J usage is TRBJ1-1; 7 nucleotides align to TRBD1. The V and J ends lost 2 bases and 4 bases, in that order; junction bases with no gene match: 10. This CDR3 is 16 amino acids long. CDR1 and CDR2 from the germline V gene are WNHNN and SYGVQD (reference sequence). The CDR3 protein is CASSEPRRGRGTEAFF. CDR3 sequence (DNA): TGCGCCAGCAGTGAGCCCCGGAGGGGGCGCGGCACTGAAGCTTTCTTT.

The chain has TRBV18 and TRBJ2-7; 11 nucleotides match TRBD2. The junction had 5 bases not matched to a gene; V was cut back by 6 bases and J by 4 bases. This CDR3 region has 14 residues. Germline V gene data show CDR1 as KGHSH and CDR2 as LQKENI. The CDR3 bases are TGTGCCAGCTCGCAGACTAGCGGGGATTACGAGCAGTACTTC. Translated: CASSQTSGDYEQYF.

This chain uses TRBV7-2 with TRBJ2-5; 8 nucleotides match TRBD2. Germline CDR1 and CDR2: SGHTA and FQGNSA. The CDR3 loop spans 14 amino acids. J lost 5 bases, V lost 8 bases, and 10 bases had no gene match. CDR3 amino acids: CASSAGGAGETQYF. CDR3 nucleotide sequence: TGTGCCAGCTCGGCCGGGGGGGCAGGGGAGACCCAGTACTTC.

This rearrangement joins TRBV11-2 to TRBJ2-7; D is perhaps TRBD2 (5 bases). V lost 9 bases to trimming and J lost 7 bases, with 13 bases between them. CDR3 size: 11 residues. Germline V gene data show CDR1 as SGHAT and CDR2 as FQNNGV. The CDR3 region is CASTEGQEQYF. The CDR3, as DNA: TGTGCCAGTACTGAGGGCCAGGAGCAGTACTTC.

This clone was observed a single time. This rearrangement joins TRBV6-1 to TRBJ2-2; 12 bases line up with TRBD1. The length of the CDR3 is 15 residues. V shed 6 bases and J 5 bases; nucleotides not matched to a gene: 4. From germline, CDR1 is MNHNS and CDR2 SASEGT. Here the CDR3 DNA reads TGTGCCAGCAGGGGACAGGGGGCTAGTACCGGGGAGCTGTTTTTT. Its protein is CASRGQGASTGELFF.

The rearrangement links TRBV5-4 to TRBJ2-1; no definite D call. Germline V gene sequence: CDR1 SGHNT, CDR2 YYREEE (reference sequence). This CDR3 comprises 12 residues. Trimming shortened V by 4 bases and J by 10 bases, and 12 bases separated the two germline ends. The CDR3 region is CASSRDIKEQFF. DNA of the CDR3: TGTGCCAGCAGCCGCGACATAAAGGAGCAGTTCTTC.

The chain joins TRBV29-1 to TRBJ1-1; 9 bases agree with TRBD1. CDR1 and CDR2 (germline): SQVTM, ANQGSEA. Germline trimming cut 6 bases from V and 10 bases from J; bases unmatched to any gene: 12. This CDR3 has 13 residues. The chain's CDR3 is CSVNEGQGGRAFF. CDR3 nucleotides: TGCAGCGTCAATGAGGGACAGGGTGGCAGAGCTTTCTTT.

V usage is TRBV5-6 and J usage is TRBJ2-1; 7 bases line up with TRBD1. Germline CDR1 and CDR2: SGHDT and YYEEEE. V was clipped by 4 bases and J by 7 bases; unmatched bases: 5. The CDR3 is 13 residues long. CDR3 protein: CASSKGAWNEQFF. The CDR3 DNA sequence: TGTGCCAGCAGCAAGGGGGCTTGGAATGAGCAGTTCTTC.

The rearrangement joins TRBV6-5 to TRBJ1-2; D uncertain. V lost 6 bases and J 5 bases, leaving 10 bases between the germline ends. The CDR3 is made up of 12 amino acids. Germline CDR1 is MNHEY and CDR2 is SVGAGI. The CDR3 DNA follows: TGTGCCAGCAGCCCTGTTCCTTATGGCTACACCTTC. It yields the protein CASSPVPYGYTF.

The chain couples TRBV6-1 to TRBJ1-2; D perhaps matches TRBD1 (5 bases). CDR3 length equals 14 residues. Germline CDR1 MNHNS, CDR2 SASEGT. Trimming stripped 1 base from V and 10 bases from J, with 16 bases between. The CDR3 DNA reads as TGTGCCAGCAGTGAAGGGGCCCAAGGGGTTTACTACACCTTC. Protein: CASSEGAQGVYYTF.

The CDR3 nucleotides are TGCAGCGTGTACGGGACATTTAACACTGAAGCTTTCTTT. This sequence encodes CSVYGTFNTEAFF. V gene TRBV29-1 combines with J gene TRBJ1-1; maybe TRBD1 (6 bases). In germline, CDR1 is SQVTM, CDR2 ANQGSEA. The CDR3 is 13 amino acids. V dropped 6 bases and J dropped 2 bases, with 13 bases sitting between them.

V and J are TRBV6-1 and TRBJ1-2; 8 nucleotides line up with TRBD1. CDR1 is MNHNS and CDR2 is SASEGT in the germline V gene. V lost 1 base and J lost 7; bases outside the gene matches: 2. The CDR3 extends over 13 amino acids. The CDR3 protein is CASSEGQGLGYTF. The CDR3 DNA follows: TGTGCCAGCAGTGAAGGACAGGGGCTTGGCTACACCTTC.

The chain uses TRBV18 and TRBJ2-2; 7 bases match TRBD1. J lost 4 bases, V lost 4 bases, and 6 bases had no gene match. CDR1 KGHSH and CDR2 LQKENI come from the germline V gene. The CDR3 is made up of 15 amino acids. DNA for the CDR3: TGTGCCAGCTCACTCGACAGGGAGTCCACCGGGGAGCTGTTTTTT. Amino acid sequence: CASSLDRESTGELFF.

The chain couples TRBV29-1 to TRBJ1-2; 9 nucleotides line up with TRBD1. The CDR3 sequence is 15 residues long. V lost 3 bases to trimming and J lost 4 bases; unmatched junction nucleotides: 9. Germline V gene sequence: CDR1 SQVTM, CDR2 ANQGSEA. The CDR3 loop is CSVDRDRVFGYGYTF. CDR3 nucleotide sequence: TGCAGCGTTGACCGGGACAGGGTTTTTGGCTATGGCTACACCTTC. Filled out from reference TRBV29-1 and TRBJ1-2, the complete variable domain reads SAVISQKPSRDICQRGTSLTIQCQVDSQVTMMFWYRQQPGQSLTLIATANQGSEATYESGFVIDKFPISRPNLTFSTLTVSNMSPEDSSIYLCSVDRDRVFGYGYTFGSGTRLTVV.

The rearrangement joins TRBV13 to TRBJ1-6; D call uncertain. There are 17 residues in the CDR3. Looked up from germline, CDR1 is PRHDT and CDR2 is FYEKMQ (reference sequence). The V end lost 3 bases, the J end lost 6 bases, and 18 bases lay between the germline ends. The CDR3 protein is CASSLGPRGPGNSPLHF. DNA for the CDR3: TGTGCCAGCAGCTTGGGTCCAAGAGGGCCGGGTAATTCACCCCTCCACTTT.

The genes are TRBV9 and TRBJ2-7, with D perhaps TRBD1 (5 bases). The CDR3 extends over 14 amino acids. Germline V gene data show CDR1 as SGDLS and CDR2 as YYNGEE. The ends were cut back, 4 bases at V and 5 bases at J, with 16 bases in the middle. CDR3 nucleotides: TGTGCCAGCAGCCAACCCAACAGGTCAAACGAGCAGTACTTC. Protein sequence: CASSQPNRSNEQYF.

The V and J genes are TRBV7-8 and TRBJ2-3; 14 positions match TRBD2. Trimming at V came to 4 bases and at J to 9 bases, leaving 12 bases not matched to a gene. There are 17 residues in the CDR3. Germline V gene data show CDR1 as SGHVS and CDR2 as FQNEAQ. DNA of the CDR3: TGTGCCAGCAGCTCCAAAGAGGGGACTAGCGGGGGCTTGACGCAGTATTTT. Protein product: CASSSKEGTSGGLTQYF. Together with reference TRBV7-8 and TRBJ2-3, the CDR3 gives the full variable domain: GAGVSQSPRYKVAKRGQDVALRCDPISGHVSLFWYQQALGQGPEFLTYFQNEAQLDKSGLPSDRFFAERPEGSVSTLKIQRTQQEDSAVYLCASSSKEGTSGGLTQYFGPGTRLTVL.

The rearrangement links TRBV5-1 to TRBJ2-5; D perhaps matches TRBD1 (6 bases). CDR1 is SGHRS and CDR2 is YFSETQ in the germline V gene. The CDR3 length is 14 residues. The V and J ends lost 1 base and 5 bases respectively, with 12 bases between them. The CDR3 region is CASSLNRVMETQYF. The DNA of the CDR3 is TGCGCCAGCAGCTTGAACAGGGTTATGGAGACCCAGTACTTC.

This clone showed up just a few times. J is TRBJ2-2 and V is TRBV7-8, with D possibly being TRBD2 (5 bases). Germline V gives CDR1 SGHVS, CDR2 FQNEAQ. This CDR3 spans 14 amino acids. The ends were cut back, 7 bases at V and 0 bases at J, with 9 bases in the middle. CDR3 protein: CASNRDPNTGELFF. CDR3 bases: TGTGCCAGCAATCGGGATCCGAACACCGGGGAGCTGTTTTTT.

Only a few counts were recorded for this clone. This chain joins TRBV15 and TRBJ1-5; D perhaps matches TRBD1 (5 bases). This CDR3 region has 17 residues. With 4 bases removed from V and 1 base from J, the gap between germline ends came to 17 bases. The germline V gene encodes CDR1 LNHNV and CDR2 YYDKDF (reference sequence). The CDR3 is CATSNWGGDWSNQPQHF. The CDR3 DNA follows: TGTGCCACCAGCAATTGGGGCGGGGACTGGAGCAATCAGCCCCAGCATTTT.

The rearrangement uses TRBV6-5 and TRBJ1-5, with 7 bases aligning to TRBD1. Germline V gene data show CDR1 as MNHEY and CDR2 as SVGAGI. Germline trimming cut 5 bases from V and 0 bases from J; bases unmatched to any gene: 1. This CDR3 is built from 14 residues. CDR3 nucleotides: TGTGCCAGCAGTCGGGACAGTAGCAATCAGCCCCAGCATTTT. Protein product: CASSRDSSNQPQHF.

The chain joins TRBV5-6 to TRBJ2-3, with D tentatively TRBD2 (6 bases). The CDR3 consists of 13 residues. Trimming cost V 4 bases and J 5 bases, with 11 bases left between them. Germline CDR1 SGHDT, CDR2 YYEEEE. CDR3 DNA: TGTGCCAGCAGCCGAGAGCGGGTAGATACGCAGTATTTT. Its protein is CASSRERVDTQYF.

The chain couples TRBV4-3 to TRBJ2-3, with TRBD1 matching over 7 bases. This CDR3 contains 15 residues. CDR1 LGHNA and CDR2 YSLEER come from the germline V gene. V dropped 4 bases and J dropped 8; count of bases not matched to a gene: 12. The CDR3 DNA reads TGCGCCAGCAGCCCGACAGGGCCGTGGGGGACTACGCAGTATTTT. As protein: CASSPTGPWGTTQYF.

The chain links TRBV6-5 to TRBJ1-2; 8 bases agree with TRBD1. In germline, CDR1 is MNHEY, CDR2 SVGAGI. The CDR3 has 14 amino acids. V lost 6 bases and J lost 5; bases outside the gene matches: 8. The CDR3 DNA reads as TGTGCCAGCAGCGCAGGGGGCGCGGAGTATGGCTACACCTTC. It codes for CASSAGGAEYGYTF.

This clone was recorded a few times. The V call is TRBV7-2, the J call TRBJ2-7, with a tentative D call TRBD2 (6 bases). The length of the CDR3 is 14 residues. V lost 1 base to trimming and J lost 2 bases, with 9 bases between them. Germline CDR1 and CDR2: SGHTA and FQGNSA. In nucleotides, the CDR3 is TGTGCCAGCAGCTTAGTTCGGGGGACCTACGAGCAGTACTTC. This encodes CASSLVRGTYEQYF.

This chain uses TRBV25-1 with TRBJ1-1; the match to TRBD1 covers 7 bases. The CDR3 has 14 residues. CDR1 and CDR2 (germline): MGHDK, SYGVNS. The V and J ends lost 7 bases and 0 bases, in that order; junction bases with no gene match: 5. CDR3 region: CASTSGGMNTEAFF. The CDR3 region has the DNA TGTGCCAGCACCTCAGGGGGTATGAACACTGAAGCTTTCTTT. The complete variable domain, with remaining parts taken from reference TRBV25-1 and TRBJ1-1, reads EADIYQTPRYLVIGTGKKITLECSQTMGHDKMYWYQQDPGMELHLIHYSYGVNSTEKGDLSSESTVSRIRTEHFPLTLESARPSHTSQYLCASTSGGMNTEAFFGQGTRLTVV.